This T cell receptor (beta chain) appears in the sequencing data of a study of radiotherapy plus CTLA-4 blockade in lung cancer. As for the study in general: With 25% to 35% of patients having disease control, objective responses were seen in approximately 18%. Study observations and caveats: Reports identified early blood T cell clone dynamics, with interferon-beta, as the best response predictor.

Using immunoSEQ multiplex PCR, the repertoire was profiled, and TCRdb retains in-frame clones only, with some absent. Of 81,000 or so clones listed, about 80% are singletons. Notes on this clone: The antigen is unknown.

The receptor was isolated from a human donor with non-small cell lung cancer who had stable disease on radiotherapy plus ipilimumab. Sample: peripheral blood, taken from a patient treated with radiotherapy plus ipilimumab.

The DNA of the CDR3 is TGTGCCAGCAGTTACGGACAGGGTCCCTACAATGAGCAGTTCTTC. This sequence encodes CASSYGQGPYNEQFF. The V gene is TRBV6-6, the J gene TRBJ2-1; TRBD1 aligns across 8 bases. Germline assignment: CDR1 MNHNY and CDR2 SVGAGI (reference sequence). Trimming at V came to 2 bases and at J to 2 bases, leaving 2 bases not matched to a gene. The CDR3 has 15 amino acids.